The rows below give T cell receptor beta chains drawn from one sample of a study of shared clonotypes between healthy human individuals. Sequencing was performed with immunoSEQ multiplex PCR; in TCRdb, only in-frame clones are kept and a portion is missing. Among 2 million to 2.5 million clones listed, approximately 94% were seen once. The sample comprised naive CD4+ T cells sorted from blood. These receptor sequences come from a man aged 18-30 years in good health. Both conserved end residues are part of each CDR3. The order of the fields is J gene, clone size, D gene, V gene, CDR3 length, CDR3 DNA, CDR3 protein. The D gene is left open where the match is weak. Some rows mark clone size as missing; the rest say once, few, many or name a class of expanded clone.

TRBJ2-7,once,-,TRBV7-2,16,TGTGCCAGCAGCTCCTCGGACGGACCAGTAGGGTACGAGCAGTACTTC,CASSSSDGPVGYEQYF
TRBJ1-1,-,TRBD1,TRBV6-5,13,TGTGCCAGCAGTTACTCCGGGACAGGGGAAGCTTTCTTT,CASSYSGTGEAFF
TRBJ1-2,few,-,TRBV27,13,TGTGCCAGCAGTTACTCAGTCTCCCAGACGGCCACCTTC,CASSYSVSQTATF
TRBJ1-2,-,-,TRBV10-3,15,TGTGCCATCAGTGAGTCTCTGGTCCGGGATGATGGCTACACCTTC,CAISESLVRDDGYTF
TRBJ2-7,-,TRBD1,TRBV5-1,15,TGCGCCAGCAGCTCACCGGGACAGGGACCTTACGAGCAGTACTTC,CASSSPGQGPYEQYF
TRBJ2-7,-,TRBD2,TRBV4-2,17,TGTGCCAGCAGCCAAGAACTAGCGGGGGGAATCTCCTACGAGCAGTACTTC,CASSQELAGGISYEQYF
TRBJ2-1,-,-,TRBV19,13,TGTGCCAGTACTCACGGGAACTACAATGAGCAGTTCTTC,CASTHGNYNEQFF
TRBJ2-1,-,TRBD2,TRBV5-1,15,TGCGCCAGCAGCTTGGCCAGCGGGAGAGGCAATGAGCAGTTCTTC,CASSLASGRGNEQFF
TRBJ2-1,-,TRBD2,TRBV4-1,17,TGCGCCAGCAGCCCCCAAACTAGCGGGATATCCTACAATGAGCAGTTCTTC,CASSPQTSGISYNEQFF
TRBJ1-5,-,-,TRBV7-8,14,TGTGCCAGCAGCGCATCTCTTGGGGATCAGCCCCAGCATTTT,CASSASLGDQPQHF
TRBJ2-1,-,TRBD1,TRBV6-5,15,TGTGCCAGCAGCAAGGGACAGGGGGTAGGAGGTGAGCAGTTCTTC,CASSKGQGVGGEQFF
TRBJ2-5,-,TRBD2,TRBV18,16,TGTGCCAGCTCACCGGTTTTACCGACTAGCGGGGAGACCCAGTACTTC,CASSPVLPTSGETQYF
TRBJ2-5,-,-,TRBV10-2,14,TGCGCCAGCAGTGAGTCGGAGCTCCAAGAGACCCAGTACTTC,CASSESELQETQYF
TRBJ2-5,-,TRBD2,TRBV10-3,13,TGTGCCATGAGTCCGTCGGGAGGAGAGACCCAGTACTTC,CAMSPSGGETQYF
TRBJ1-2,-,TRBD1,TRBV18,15,TGTGCCAGCTCACCACTCGAGGGGGCGGGTTATGGCTACACCTTC,CASSPLEGAGYGYTF
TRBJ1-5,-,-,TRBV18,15,TGTGCCAGCTCACCCATGTCGGATAGCAATCAGCCCCAGCATTTT,CASSPMSDSNQPQHF
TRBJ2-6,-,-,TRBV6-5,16,TGTGCCAGCAGTTACTCGACAGCGCTCGGGGCCAACGTCCTGACTTTC,CASSYSTALGANVLTF
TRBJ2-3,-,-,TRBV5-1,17,TGCGCCAGCAGCTTGGGAGTCGGGGGGCTCGAGACAGATACGCAGTATTTT,CASSLGVGGLETDTQYF
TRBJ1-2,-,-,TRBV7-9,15,TGTGCCAGCAGCTGGACAACGAGTACTAACTATGGCTACACCTTC,CASSWTTSTNYGYTF
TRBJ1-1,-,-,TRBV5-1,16,TGCGCCAGCAGCTTGGGATTGTCCCTCAGGAACACTGAAGCTTTCTTT,CASSLGLSLRNTEAFF
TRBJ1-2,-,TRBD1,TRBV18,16,TGTGCCAGCTCATCCCAACAGGGGAAAGCTAACTATGGCTACACCTTC,CASSSQQGKANYGYTF
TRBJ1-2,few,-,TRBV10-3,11,TGTGCCATCAGTGAGCCTGGGAGCTACACCTTC,CAISEPGSYTF
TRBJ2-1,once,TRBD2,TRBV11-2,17,TGTGCCAGCAGCTTAGGGGGCAGAACTAGCGGCTACAATGAGCAGTTCTTC,CASSLGGRTSGYNEQFF
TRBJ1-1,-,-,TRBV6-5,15,TGTGCCAGCAGTTCGGTTGCGGGGAGGAACACTGAAGCTTTCTTT,CASSSVAGRNTEAFF
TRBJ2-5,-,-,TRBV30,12,TGTGCCTGGAGCCCCACCAGAGAGACCCAGTACTTC,CAWSPTRETQYF
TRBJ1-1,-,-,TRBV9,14,TGTGCCAGCAGCGTAAACACGGGGGGCACTGAAGCTTTCTTT,CASSVNTGGTEAFF
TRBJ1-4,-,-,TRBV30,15,TGTGCCTGGAGTGTAGTGGGGATATTTAATGAAAAACTGTTTTTT,CAWSVVGIFNEKLFF
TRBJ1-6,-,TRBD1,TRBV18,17,TGTGCCAGCTCCATCCAGACAGGGAGCTCCTATAATTCACCCCTCCACTTT,CASSIQTGSSYNSPLHF
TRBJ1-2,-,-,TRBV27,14,TGTGCCAGCAGTTTAAGTTGGGATACCTATGGCTACACCTTC,CASSLSWDTYGYTF
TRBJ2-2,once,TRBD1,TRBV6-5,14,TGTGCCAGCAGGAGGGACAGGAACACCGGGGAGCTGTTTTTT,CASRRDRNTGELFF
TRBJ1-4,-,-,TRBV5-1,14,TGCGCCAGCAGCTTGACAGGGACTAATGAAAAACTGTTTTTT,CASSLTGTNEKLFF
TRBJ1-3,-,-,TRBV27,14,TGTGCCAGCAGTACCGGGACAACTGGAAACACCATATATTTT,CASSTGTTGNTIYF
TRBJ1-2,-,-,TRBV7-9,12,TGTGCCAGCAGCTTAGTCGCCGATGGCTACACCTTC,CASSLVADGYTF
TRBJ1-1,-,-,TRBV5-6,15,TGTGCCAGCAGCTTGGAAATAGGGCCGAACACTGAAGCTTTCTTT,CASSLEIGPNTEAFF
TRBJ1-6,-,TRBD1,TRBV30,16,TGTGCCTGGAGGGACTGGGACAGGGTTTATAATTCACCCCTCCACTTT,CAWRDWDRVYNSPLHF
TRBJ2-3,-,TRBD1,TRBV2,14,TGTGCCAGCAGAGGGACAGGGGGGACAGATACGCAGTATTTT,CASRGTGGTDTQYF
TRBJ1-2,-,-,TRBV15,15,TGTGCCACCAGCAGGCTAGGCTGGGACTTATATGGCTACACCTTC,CATSRLGWDLYGYTF
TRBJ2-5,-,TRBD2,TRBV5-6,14,TGTGCCAGCTCTTCCTCTAGCGGACAAGAGACCCAGTACTTC,CASSSSSGQETQYF
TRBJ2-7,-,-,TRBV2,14,TGTGCCAGCAGTGAATCACAGGTCCTCTACGAGCAGTACTTC,CASSESQVLYEQYF
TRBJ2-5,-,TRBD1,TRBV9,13,TGTGCCAGCAAAGGGACAGGACAAGAGACCCAGTACTTC,CASKGTGQETQYF
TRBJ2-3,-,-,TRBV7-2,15,TGTGCCAGCAGCTTACATGGGGACTCCTCAGATACGCAGTATTTT,CASSLHGDSSDTQYF
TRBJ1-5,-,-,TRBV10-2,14,TGCGCCAGCAGTGAGTTCCAGGAAAATCAGCCCCAGCATTTT,CASSEFQENQPQHF
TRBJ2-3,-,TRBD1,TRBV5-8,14,TGTGCCAGCAGCCGTGGGACAGCCACAGATACGCAGTATTTT,CASSRGTATDTQYF
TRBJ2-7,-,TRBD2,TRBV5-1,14,TGCGCCAGCAGCAAACCGGGACTAGGGGACGAGCAGTACTTC,CASSKPGLGDEQYF